The clone carrying this T cell receptor (beta chain) was observed a few times. Its antigen remains unknown. This sample is part of a study of blood T cells in healthy people across ages. General observations from the study: Age brought a roughly linear fall in TCR beta diversity measured per million T cells. When set beside aged donors, long-lived donors presented more naive CD4+ cells and higher diversity.

The second PCR ran about 6 to 12 cycles with a sample-barcoded 5' primer and J-beta primers. Using its own MiXCR run on the 5' RACE reads, TCRdb lists one record per CDR3 protein. The sample has 550,000 to 700,000 distinct CDR3 sequences, 25% to 30% seen once. In germline, CDR1 is SGHRS, CDR2 YFSETQ. CDR3 length equals 14 residues. V lost 3 bases and J lost 2, with 11 bases in between. This TCR derives from a woman aged 70-85 years in good health. This chain joins TRBV5-1 and TRBJ2-5, with D possibly matching TRBD1 (6 bases). Material for sequencing was blood. The CDR3 DNA sequence: TGCGCCAGCAGCTCAACCGGACAGCAAGAGACCCAGTACTTC. Translation: CASSSTGQQETQYF.